The next 6 T cell receptor beta chains were all read from a single sample in a study of cytomegalovirus exposure and HLA in healthy donors. The PCR used 60 Vbeta and 13 Jbeta primers. Produced via immunoSEQ multiplex PCR; TCRdb's table is partial and in-frame only. Found here are 95,000 to 150,000 clones, around 80% of them singletons; the top ten hold over 0.2%. Source material: PBMCs. These receptors were taken from a man aged 50 to 60 in good health and CMV-seronegative.

The rearrangement links TRBV5-1 to TRBJ2-3; TRBD2 matches at 9 bases. This CDR3 spans 16 amino acids. Germline V CDR1 and CDR2: SGHRS, YFSETQ. V was clipped by 2 bases and J by 5 bases; unmatched bases: 9. In nucleotides, the CDR3 is TGCGCCAGCAGCTTCAGGGCGGGAGGGCCGGGAGATACGCAGTATTTT. Its protein product is CASSFRAGGPGDTQYF.

The chain carries TRBV5-4 and TRBJ2-2; possibly TRBD1 for D (5 bases). This CDR3 is built from 16 residues. V gave up 6 bases and J gave up 0 bases, with 15 bases separating them. CDR1 SGHNT and CDR2 YYREEE come from the germline V gene (reference sequence). CDR3 loop: CASNPNQGPNTGELFF. In nucleotides, the CDR3 is TGTGCCAGCAACCCCAACCAGGGCCCGAACACCGGGGAGCTGTTTTTT.

This clone was detected only once. The rearrangement uses TRBV27 and TRBJ2-3; 8 bases align to TRBD1. CDR3 size: 15 residues. CDR1 is MNHEY, CDR2 SMNVEV, per germline (reference sequence). Trimming took 4 bases from V and 8 from J; bases not matched to a gene: 11. CDR3 region: CASSSQGAKFGTQYF. CDR3 DNA sequence: TGTGCCAGCAGTTCGCAGGGGGCCAAGTTCGGTACGCAGTATTTT.

This chain uses TRBV7-9 with TRBJ1-2; the D is unclear. The CDR3 totals 14 residues. The V end lost 0 bases, the J end lost 1 base, and 6 bases lay between the germline ends. CDR1 is SEHNR, CDR2 FQNEAQ, per germline (reference sequence). This CDR3 is CASSLASLNYGYTF. DNA for the CDR3: TGTGCCAGCAGCTTAGCGAGCCTTAACTATGGCTACACCTTC.

The V and J genes are TRBV6-5 and TRBJ1-1; 11 bases agree with TRBD1. This CDR3 is built from 13 residues. The V and J ends lost 2 bases and 7 bases, in that order; junction bases with no gene match: 0. Germline CDR1 reads MNHEY; CDR2 reads SVGAGI. The CDR3 nucleotides read TGTGCCAGCAGTTACGGGACAGGGGGTGAAGCTTTCTTT. Translating it yields CASSYGTGGEAFF.

The chain employs TRBV5-1 and TRBJ2-1; D possibly corresponds to TRBD2 (6 bases). V was pared by 4 bases and J by 1 base, with 12 bases between. The CDR3 is 15 residues long. Germline loops: CDR1 SGHRS, CDR2 YFSETQ. The DNA for the CDR3 is TGCGCCAGCAGCAGACCCGGGACTTCCTACAATGAGCAGTTCTTC. It codes for CASSRPGTSYNEQFF. Supplemented by reference TRBV5-1 and TRBJ2-1, the full variable domain reads KAGVTQTPRYLIKTRGQQVTLSCSPISGHRSVSWYQQTPGQGLQFLFEYFSETQRNKGNFPGRFSGRQFSNSRSEMNVSTLELGDSALYLCASSRPGTSYNEQFFGPGTRLTVL.